Given below is one T cell receptor (beta chain) in context. This sample's time point: recipient sample about 28 days before transplant, after cytoreduction. Method: immunoSEQ multiplex PCR; TCRdb's copy keeps in-frame clones and lacks some. This table holds around 28,000 clones, roughly 91% found once. The data are from a study of T cell clonotyping in hematopoietic cell transplantation. Germline assignment: CDR1 SQVTM and CDR2 ANQGSEA. The CDR3 loop spans 14 amino acids. V shed 7 bases and J 1 base; nucleotides not matched to a gene: 5. The source is a man aged 50-59 years with acute myeloid leukemia. Some clones in this sample may be carry-over from other donors' samples. The input for sequencing was peripheral blood mononuclear cells, taken before stem cell transplant. V usage is TRBV29-1 and J usage is TRBJ2-3; TRBD1 agrees at 10 bases. Here the CDR3 reads CSGRQGAGTDTQYF. The CDR3 nucleotides are TGCAGCGGGCGACAGGGGGCGGGCACAGATACGCAGTATTTT.